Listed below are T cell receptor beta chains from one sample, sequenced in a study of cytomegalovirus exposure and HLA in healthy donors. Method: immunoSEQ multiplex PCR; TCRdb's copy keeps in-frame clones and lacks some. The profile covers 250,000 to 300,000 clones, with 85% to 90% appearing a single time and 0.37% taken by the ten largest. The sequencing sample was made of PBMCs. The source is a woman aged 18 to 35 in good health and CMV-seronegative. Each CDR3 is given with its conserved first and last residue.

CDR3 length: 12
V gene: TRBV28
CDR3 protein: CASSRGNYGYTF

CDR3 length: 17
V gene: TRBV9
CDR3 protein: CASSPSPGLLAGDEQFF

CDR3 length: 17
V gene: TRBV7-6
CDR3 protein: CASSFTGTVSSSDTQYF

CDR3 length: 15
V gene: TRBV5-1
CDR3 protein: CASSLAGDGNQPQHF

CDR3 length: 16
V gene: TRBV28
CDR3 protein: CASSSLTGTGVDEQYF

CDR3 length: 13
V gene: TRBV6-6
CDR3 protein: CASSLGQNTEAFF

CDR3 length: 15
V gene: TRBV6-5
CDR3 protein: CASRSGQGAMGEQFF

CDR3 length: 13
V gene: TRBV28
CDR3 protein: CASSLRSNYGYTF

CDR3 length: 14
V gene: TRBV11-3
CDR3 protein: CASSSRVAPYEQYF

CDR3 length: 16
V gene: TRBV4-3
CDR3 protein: CASSQDLWDRDEKLFF

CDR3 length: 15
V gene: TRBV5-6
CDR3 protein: CASSLLDRAGNTIYF

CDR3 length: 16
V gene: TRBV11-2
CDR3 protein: CASSQSQETAIYGYTF

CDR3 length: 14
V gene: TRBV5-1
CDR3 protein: CASNPQGYTGELFF

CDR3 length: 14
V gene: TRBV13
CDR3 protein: CASSQSGAKNIQYF